Listed below are T cell receptor beta chains from one sample, sequenced in a study of blood T cell repertoires in COVID-19. Some clones are missing from TCRdb's copy, which holds only in-frame ones; the method was immunoSEQ multiplex PCR. The data hold about 100,000 clones, with more than 75% observed a single time. Sequences were obtained from peripheral blood. The origin of the receptors is a man between 25 and 39 years old in a cohort sampled during active COVID-19. CDR3s include the opening cysteine and the closing phenylalanine or tryptophan. A D gene is named only where the DNA matches it firmly. Size tells how often a clone was seen (once, few, many) or the class of an expanded clone, and some rows leave it out.

d_call	v_call	clone_size	cdr3_length	j_call	cdr3_aa	cdr3_nt
TRBD1	TRBV7-2	.	15	TRBJ1-3	CASSRYGTGGGTIYF	TGTGCCAGCAGCCGCTACGGGACAGGGGGAGGCACCATATATTTT
TRBD1	TRBV19	.	13	TRBJ2-7	CASSTRQGYEQYF	TGTGCCAGTAGTACCAGACAGGGGTACGAGCAGTACTTC
.	TRBV29-1	.	14	TRBJ1-1	CSAGRGTKNTEAFF	TGCAGCGCAGGGAGGGGGACTAAGAACACTGAAGCTTTCTTT
TRBD1	TRBV10-3	.	15	TRBJ1-6	CAISESGQGSSPLHF	TGTGCCATCAGTGAGTCGGGACAGGGGTCCTCACCCCTCCACTTT
TRBD1	TRBV20-1	.	21	TRBJ2-1	CSASQVRRSTRGQSSYNEQFF	TGCAGTGCTAGTCAGGTCAGACGGTCGACCAGGGGACAGAGCTCCTACAATGAGCAGTTCTTC
.	TRBV7-9	.	17	TRBJ2-7	CASSLTTGKGSSYEQYF	TGTGCCAGCAGCCTGACAACAGGGAAGGGGTCCTCCTACGAGCAGTACTTC
.	TRBV5-4	.	15	TRBJ2-3	CASSFPGQSTDTQYF	TGTGCCAGCAGCTTTCCAGGCCAGAGCACAGATACGCAGTATTTT
TRBD2	TRBV6-1	once	14	TRBJ2-5	CASSDLAGGETQYF	TGTGCCAGCAGTGATCTAGCGGGGGGAGAGACCCAGTACTTC
TRBD1	TRBV4-3	.	12	TRBJ1-2	CASSRDRESYTF	TGCGCCAGCAGCCGGGACAGGGAGTCCTACACCTTC
.	TRBV9	.	15	TRBJ1-1	CASSARAVEDTEAFF	TGTGCCAGCAGCGCCAGGGCTGTCGAGGACACTGAAGCTTTCTTT
TRBD1	TRBV7-3	.	15	TRBJ1-1	CASSPGTDSYTEAFF	TGTGCCAGCAGCCCCGGGACAGACAGTTACACTGAAGCTTTCTTT
.	TRBV7-3	.	13	TRBJ2-5	CASSLSGAETQYF	TGTGCCAGCAGCTTAAGCGGGGCAGAGACCCAGTACTTC
.	TRBV27	.	16	TRBJ2-3	CASSLRGGRWPDTQYF	TGTGCCAGCAGTTTAAGAGGGGGACGCTGGCCAGATACGCAGTATTTT
.	TRBV10-1	.	13	TRBJ1-1	CASSIQGNTEAFF	TGCGCCAGCAGCATACAGGGGAACACTGAAGCTTTCTTT